The clone carrying this T cell receptor beta chain has ten or more counts. This sample is drawn from a study of regulatory T cells in long-lasting Graves disease. Assembly of TCR beta libraries relied on iRepertoire HTBI primers together with Arm-PCR of CDR3 regions. TCRdb re-called the multiplex PCR reads with MiXCR, one entry per CDR3 protein. The table has about 460,000 distinct CDR3 sequences, about 15% seen once. Time point described: newly diagnosed GD, antithyroid drugs for less than 3 months. With RNA extracted from PBMCs as input, the TCR library was made. These data also formed part of another study, on T cells in Graves' hyperthyroidism and ophthalmopathy.

The clonotype comes from a woman aged 45-65 years with Graves disease. The input for sequencing was peripheral blood mononuclear cells (PBMCs), taken at new diagnosis, from a patient treated with antithyroid drugs.

The CDR3 bases are TGTGCCAGCAGTGTACAGGGTAGCGGGAAACACGAGCAGTACTTC. Residues: CASSVQGSGKHEQYF. The rearrangement uses TRBV28 and TRBJ2-7; 8 bases fit TRBD2. The CDR3 runs 15 residues. J gave up 5 bases and V 5 bases, and 11 bases lay outside the gene matches. Per the germline V gene, CDR1 is MDHEN and CDR2 is SYDVKM.